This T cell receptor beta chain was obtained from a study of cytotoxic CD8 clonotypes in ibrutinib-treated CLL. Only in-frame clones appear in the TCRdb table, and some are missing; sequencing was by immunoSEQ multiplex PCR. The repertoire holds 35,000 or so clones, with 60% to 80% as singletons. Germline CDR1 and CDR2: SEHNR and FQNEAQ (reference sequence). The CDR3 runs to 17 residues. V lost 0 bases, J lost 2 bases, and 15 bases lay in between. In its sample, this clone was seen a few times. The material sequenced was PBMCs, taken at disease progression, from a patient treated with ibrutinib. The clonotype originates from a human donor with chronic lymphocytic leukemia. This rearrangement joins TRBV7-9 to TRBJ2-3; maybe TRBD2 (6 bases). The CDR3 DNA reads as TGTGCCAGCAGCTTAGCGTCTGGTAGCGGATACACAGATACGCAGTATTTT. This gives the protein CASSLASGSGYTDTQYF. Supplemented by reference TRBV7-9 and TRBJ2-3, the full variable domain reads DTGVSQNPRHKITKRGQNVTFRCDPISEHNRLYWYRQTLGQGPEFLTYFQNEAQLEKSRLLSDRFSAERPKGSFSTLEIQRTEQGDSAMYLCASSLASGSGYTDTQYFGPGTRLTVL.